This entry describes one TCR beta chain. What it recognizes is unknown. Assay: immunoSEQ multiplex PCR; the TCRdb copy retains only in-frame clones and omits some. Seen here are tens of thousands of clones, under 95% observed once, and the top ten hold around 0.51%. Per the germline V gene, CDR1 is SNHLY and CDR2 is FYNNEI. This CDR3 has 20 amino acids. After removal of 0 bases from V and 5 bases from J, the junction contained 13 bases not matched to a gene. This record comes from a study of OX40 agonist ivuxolimab in advanced cancers. About the study: Three individuals attained partial responses, comprising one hepatocellular carcinoma case and two cutaneous melanoma cases.

General observations from the study: With doses of 0.1 to 3.0 mg/kg, CD4+ and CD8+ blood T cells had undergone clonal expansion by week 6. CD8+ T cells showed, on average, more clonal expansion than CD4+ cells. Also present in some nonresponders was a low level of normalized T-cell clonal expansion.

The gene calls are TRBV2 and TRBJ2-5; TRBD2 agrees at 15 bases. The sequence was obtained from an adult with an advanced solid tumor such as melanoma, head and neck, liver or kidney cancer. Material: CD4+ or CD8+ T cells sorted from blood, obtained in a trial of the OX40 agonist ivuxolimab. In DNA, the CDR3 is TGTGCCAGCAGTGAAGCGGCTGTCGGACTAGCGGGAGGGGGCAGGGAGACCCAGTACTTC. Translation: CASSEAAVGLAGGGRETQYF.